Listed below are T cell receptor beta chains from one sample, sequenced in a study of blood T cells in healthy people across ages. One entry per CDR3 protein results from TCRdb running MiXCR on the 5' RACE reads. The sample contains about 1.4 million distinct CDR3 sequences, roughly 64% of which appear only once. Sequenced: blood. The receptors derive from a man younger than 35 in good health. The CDR3 runs from the conserved cysteine through the conserved F or W. The order of the fields is J gene, V gene, CDR3 protein.

>TRBJ2-1|TRBV20-1
CSAPRDRGLYEQFF
>TRBJ2-4|TRBV2
CASSEEWAGGWNIQYF
>TRBJ2-1|TRBV10-3
CAIRVAGGRLNEQFF
>TRBJ2-1|TRBV2
CASSQTPTIPSSYNEQFF
>TRBJ1-2|TRBV10-3
CAISARADYGYTF
>TRBJ2-5|TRBV20-1
CSARFRASFSQETQYF
>TRBJ2-2|TRBV10-3
CAITGLAEGTGELFF
>TRBJ2-7|TRBV4-2
CASSQDSSGLVYEQYF
>TRBJ2-7|TRBV7-8
CASSHLRVPEQYF
>TRBJ1-6|TRBV4-1
CASSRREGPLHF
>NA|TRBV29-1
CSVNTGGTGEDEQYF
>TRBJ2-1|TRBV3-1
CASSDRAGGSYNEQFF
>TRBJ1-2|TRBV6-1
CASSATGLGYTF
>TRBJ2-1|TRBV7-6
CASSLDGTGGDNEQFF
>TRBJ2-1|TRBV7-9
CASSLTRPYNEQFF
>TRBJ1-2|TRBV6-5
CASSRGLNYGYTF